The sequence of this T cell receptor (beta chain) was determined in a study of T cell responses to AZD1222 COVID-19 vaccine. Whole-study results and caveats: Repertoire sampling happened only post peak T cell response.

Clones were read by immunoSEQ multiplex PCR, and TCRdb kept only the in-frame ones, dropping some. This table holds 100,000 to 150,000 clones, around 89% found once. A note on this clone: The antigen remains undetermined.

Trimming left V 0 bases short and J 0 bases short, with 7 bases between. The CDR3 contains 15 residues. Per germline, CDR1 KGHDR and CDR2 SFDVKD. This sample comprised peripheral blood, obtained on day 0 of AZD1222 vaccination. The V gene is TRBV24-1, the J gene TRBJ2-5, with D possibly called TRBD1 or TRBD2 (5 bases each). The sequence derives from an adult in good health. CDR3 amino acids: CATSDLQGDQETQYF. DNA of the CDR3: TGTGCCACCAGTGATTTGCAGGGAGACCAAGAGACCCAGTACTTC.